The source of this T cell receptor beta chain is a study of regulatory T cells in long-lasting Graves disease. Germline V gene lookup returns CDR1 SGHDT and CDR2 YYEEEE. V lost 1 base and J 6 bases, leaving 17 bases between the germline ends. CDR3 length: 15 amino acids. The sample's time point: newly diagnosed GD, antithyroid drugs for less than 3 months. After RNA was extracted from PBMCs, the TCR library was made from it. Construction of TCR beta libraries relied on iRepertoire HTBI primers and on Arm-PCR targeting CDR3 regions. Each CDR3 protein gets one entry after TCRdb re-called the multiplex PCR reads with MiXCR. The profile covers 440,000 or so distinct CDR3 sequences, with approximately 15% appearing a single time and approximately 15% taken by the ten largest. This clonotype appeared many times. These data were also reused for a study on T cells in Graves' hyperthyroidism and ophthalmopathy.

The sequence derives from a young woman with Graves disease. The sample was peripheral blood mononuclear cells (PBMCs), taken at new diagnosis, from a patient treated with antithyroid drugs. The V and J genes are TRBV5-6 and TRBJ2-7; D unresolved. The DNA for the CDR3 is TGTGCCAGCAGCTTGCTTAGGGTCCCTCTCTCCGAGCAGTACTTC. This encodes CASSLLRVPLSEQYF.